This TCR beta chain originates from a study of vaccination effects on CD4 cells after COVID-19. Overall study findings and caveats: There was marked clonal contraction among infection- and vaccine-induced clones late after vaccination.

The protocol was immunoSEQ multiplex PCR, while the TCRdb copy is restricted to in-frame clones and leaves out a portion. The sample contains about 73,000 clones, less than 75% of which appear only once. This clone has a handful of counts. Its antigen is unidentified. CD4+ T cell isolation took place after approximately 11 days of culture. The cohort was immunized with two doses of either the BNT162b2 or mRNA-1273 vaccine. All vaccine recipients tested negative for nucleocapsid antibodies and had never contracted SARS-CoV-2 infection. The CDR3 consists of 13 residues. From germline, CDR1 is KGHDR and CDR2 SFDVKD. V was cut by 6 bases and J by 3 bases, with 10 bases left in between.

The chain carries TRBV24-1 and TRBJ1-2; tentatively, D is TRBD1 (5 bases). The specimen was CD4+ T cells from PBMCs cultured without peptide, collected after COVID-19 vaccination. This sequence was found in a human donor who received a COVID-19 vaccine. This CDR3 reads CATSQGVDYGYTF. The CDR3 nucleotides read TGTGCCACCAGTCAGGGTGTCGACTATGGCTACACCTTC.